The entry below gives a single T cell receptor beta chain sequence along with its context. Its specificity is unknown. A read error may produce the germline difference seen at one junction end. The library came from three nested PCR rounds adapted from ARM-PCR protocols. TCRdb used MiXCR to reprocess the multiplex PCR reads, holding one entry per CDR3 protein. This sample has around 200,000 distinct CDR3 sequences, with around 70% found just once. No cell sorting was done before RNA was extracted from the tissue. Between August and November 2014, newly diagnosed, chemotherapy-naive lung cancer patients underwent thoracic surgery in China. The data originate from a study of tumor and adjacent non-tumor tissue in lung cancer. Study information: There were fewer than 15 adenocarcinoma, a couple of squamous cell carcinoma and 1 small cell lung cancer cases. Study-wide points: Significantly higher TCR diversity was found in tumor than normal lung. Tumor repertoires had a smaller top 100 clone share than normal lung.

The length of the CDR3 is 18 residues. The germline V gene has CDR1 DFQATT and CDR2 SNEGSKA (reference sequence). The sequenced sample was lung tumor tissue. This clonotype was sampled from a man in his 60s with non-small cell lung cancer. The V and J genes are TRBV20-1 and TRBJ2-1; no definite D call. For the CDR3, the DNA is TGCAGTGCTAGAGATCAGGATCGGAATTTGTTGACCTACAATGAGCAGCTCTTC. It codes for CSARDQDRNLLTYNEQLF.